This T cell receptor (beta chain) came from a study of beta chain features in type 1 diabetes. Findings of the study overall: Shortening that was moderate but significant affected the TCRB CDR3s of Type 1 diabetes patients in all four CD4+ subsets.

There are 14 residues in the CDR3. Germline CDR1 reads SNHLY; CDR2 reads FYNNEI. Trimming removed 2 bases at V and 5 bases at J, with 9 bases between. Every isolated RNA sample was fully reverse transcribed, so sequencing captured expressed TCRB transcripts. Here immunoSEQ multiplex PCR was the method, and the copy in TCRdb shows in-frame clones only, minus some. The sample has around 16,000 clones, 55% to 75% seen once. Regarding this clone: The target antigen is unknown.

Material: stem cell memory CD4+ T cells from blood. The V call is TRBV2, the J call TRBJ2-2; a weak D match, TRBD1 (6 bases). This clonotype was obtained from a man aged 30 to 39 with type 1 diabetes. Written as DNA, the CDR3 is TGTGCCAGCAGTGAACAGGGGCCGACCGGGGAGCTGTTTTTT. Translation gives CASSEQGPTGELFF.